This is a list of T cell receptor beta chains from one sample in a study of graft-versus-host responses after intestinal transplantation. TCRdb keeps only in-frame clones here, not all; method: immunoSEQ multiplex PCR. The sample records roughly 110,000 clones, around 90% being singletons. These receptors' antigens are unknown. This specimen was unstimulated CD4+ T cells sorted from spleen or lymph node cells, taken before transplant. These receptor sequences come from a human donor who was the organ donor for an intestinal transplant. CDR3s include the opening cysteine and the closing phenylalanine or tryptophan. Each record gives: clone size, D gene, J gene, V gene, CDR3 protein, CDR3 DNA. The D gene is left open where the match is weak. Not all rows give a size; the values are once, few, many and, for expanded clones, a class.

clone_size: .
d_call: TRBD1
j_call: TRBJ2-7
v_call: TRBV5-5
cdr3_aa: CASSLGAGQGVREQYF
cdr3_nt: TGTGCCAGCAGCTTGGGGGCGGGACAGGGAGTGAGAGAGCAGTACTTC

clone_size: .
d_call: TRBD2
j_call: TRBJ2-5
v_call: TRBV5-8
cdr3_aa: CASSLGLADKETQYF
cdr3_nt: TGTGCCAGCAGCTTGGGGCTAGCGGATAAAGAGACCCAGTACTTC

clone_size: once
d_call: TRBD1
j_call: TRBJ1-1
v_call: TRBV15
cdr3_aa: CATSGYYRGESQAFF
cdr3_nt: TGTGCCACCAGCGGATATTACAGGGGGGAGTCCCAAGCTTTCTTT

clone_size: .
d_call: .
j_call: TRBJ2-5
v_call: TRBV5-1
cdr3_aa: CASSPGGGEGETQYF
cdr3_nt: TGCGCCAGCAGCCCGGGCGGGGGCGAGGGGGAGACCCAGTACTTC

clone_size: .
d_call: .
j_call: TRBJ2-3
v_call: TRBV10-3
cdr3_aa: CAISDPPAQGRSDTQYF
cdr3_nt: TGTGCCATCAGTGACCCACCCGCGCAGGGGAGGTCAGATACGCAGTATTTT

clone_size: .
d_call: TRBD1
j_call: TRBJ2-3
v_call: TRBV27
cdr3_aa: CASSPSPDRGDTQYF
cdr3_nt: TGTGCCAGCAGTCCGAGCCCCGACAGGGGGGATACGCAGTATTTT

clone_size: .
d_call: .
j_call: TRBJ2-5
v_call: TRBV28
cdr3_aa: CASSLAGTQETQYF
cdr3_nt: TGTGCCAGCAGTTTGGCAGGGACCCAAGAGACCCAGTACTTC

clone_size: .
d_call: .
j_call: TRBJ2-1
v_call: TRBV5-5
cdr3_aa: CASSQYNEQFF
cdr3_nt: TGTGCCAGCAGCCAGTACAATGAGCAGTTCTTC

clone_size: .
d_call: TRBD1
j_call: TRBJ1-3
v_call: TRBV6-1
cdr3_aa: CASSALTGATNTIYF
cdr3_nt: TGTGCCAGCAGTGCATTGACAGGGGCTACAAACACCATATATTTT

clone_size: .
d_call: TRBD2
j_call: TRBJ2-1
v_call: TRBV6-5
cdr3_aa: CASSWDYYNEQFF
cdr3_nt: TGTGCCAGCAGTTGGGACTACTACAATGAGCAGTTCTTC

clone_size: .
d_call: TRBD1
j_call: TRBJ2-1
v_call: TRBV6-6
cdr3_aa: CASSYQGQPSAFF
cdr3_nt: TGTGCCAGCAGTTACCAGGGACAGCCTAGTGCGTTCTTC

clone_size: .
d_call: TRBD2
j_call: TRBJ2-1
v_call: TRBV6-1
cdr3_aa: CARFFASGRIHEQFF
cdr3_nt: TGTGCCAGATTTTTTGCTAGCGGGAGAATCCATGAGCAGTTCTTC

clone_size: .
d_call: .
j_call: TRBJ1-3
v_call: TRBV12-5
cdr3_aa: CASGLVLFGQKSSGNTIYF
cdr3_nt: TGTGCTAGTGGTTTGGTACTATTCGGTCAAAAAAGCTCTGGAAACACCATATATTTT

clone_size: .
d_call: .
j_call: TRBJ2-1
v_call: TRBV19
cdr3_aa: CASSASSSYNEQFF
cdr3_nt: TGTGCCAGTAGTGCCTCGAGCTCCTACAATGAGCAGTTCTTC

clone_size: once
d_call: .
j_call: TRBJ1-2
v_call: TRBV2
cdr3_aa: CASRTDGDGYTF
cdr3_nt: TGTGCCAGCAGGACTGACGGGGATGGCTACACCTTC

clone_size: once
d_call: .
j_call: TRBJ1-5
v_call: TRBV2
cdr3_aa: CASSYGLGSNQPQHF
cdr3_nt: TGTGCCAGCAGTTACGGCTTAGGGAGCAATCAGCCCCAGCATTTT

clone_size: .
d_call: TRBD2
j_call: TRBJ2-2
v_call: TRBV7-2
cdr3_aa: CASSLVGTSPGELFF
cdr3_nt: TGTGCCAGCAGCTTAGTAGGGACTAGTCCCGGGGAGCTGTTTTTT

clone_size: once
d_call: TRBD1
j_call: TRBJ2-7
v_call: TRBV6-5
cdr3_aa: CASKRDRENYEQYF
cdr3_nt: TGTGCCAGCAAAAGGGACAGGGAGAACTACGAGCAGTACTTC

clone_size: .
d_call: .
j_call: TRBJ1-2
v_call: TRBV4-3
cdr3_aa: CASSQGARGYGYTF
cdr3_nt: TGCGCCAGCAGCCAAGGGGCCAGGGGCTATGGCTACACCTTC

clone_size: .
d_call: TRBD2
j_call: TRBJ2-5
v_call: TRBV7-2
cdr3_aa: CASSLEGLAEETQYF
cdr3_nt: TGTGCCAGCAGCTTAGAGGGACTAGCGGAGGAGACCCAGTACTTC

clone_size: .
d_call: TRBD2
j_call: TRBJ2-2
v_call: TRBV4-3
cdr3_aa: CASSQVMSSGSSGELFF
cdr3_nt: TGCGCCAGCAGCCAAGTAATGTCTAGCGGGAGTTCCGGGGAGCTGTTTTTT

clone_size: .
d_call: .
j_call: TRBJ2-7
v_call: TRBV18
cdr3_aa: CASSAGTQTYEQYF
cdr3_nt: TGTGCCAGCTCCGCCGGGACACAAACCTACGAGCAGTACTTC

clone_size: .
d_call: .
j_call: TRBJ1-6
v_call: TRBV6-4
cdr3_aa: CASSDGPSSPLHF
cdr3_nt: TGTGCCAGCAGTGACGGACCTTCTTCACCCCTCCACTTT

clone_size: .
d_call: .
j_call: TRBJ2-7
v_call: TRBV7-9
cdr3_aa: CASSGPGWSSYEQYF
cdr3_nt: TGTGCCAGCAGCGGTCCGGGATGGAGCTCCTACGAGCAGTACTTC

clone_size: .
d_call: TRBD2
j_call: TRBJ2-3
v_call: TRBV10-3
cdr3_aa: CAISETSGRAGLDTQYF
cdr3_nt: TGTGCCATCAGTGAGACTAGCGGGAGGGCCGGGTTAGATACGCAGTATTTT

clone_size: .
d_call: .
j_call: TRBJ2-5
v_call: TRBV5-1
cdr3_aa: CASSSWGSGVVETQYF
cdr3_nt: TGCGCCAGCAGCTCGTGGGGTAGCGGAGTGGTAGAGACCCAGTACTTC

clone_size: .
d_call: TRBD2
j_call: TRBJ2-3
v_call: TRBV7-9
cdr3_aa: CASSPRGASGSSADTQYF
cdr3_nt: TGTGCCAGCAGCCCGCGGGGGGCTAGCGGGAGTAGCGCAGATACGCAGTATTTT

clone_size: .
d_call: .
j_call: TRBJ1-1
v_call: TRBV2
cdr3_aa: CAGAGIGGPEAFF
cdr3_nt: TGTGCCGGAGCTGGCATCGGGGGCCCTGAAGCTTTCTTT

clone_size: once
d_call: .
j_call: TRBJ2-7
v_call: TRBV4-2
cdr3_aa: CASSQGWQASPYF
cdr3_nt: TGTGCCAGCAGCCAAGGATGGCAAGCTAGCCCGTACTTC

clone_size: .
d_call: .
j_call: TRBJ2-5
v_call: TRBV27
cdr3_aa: CATRTRTWETQYF
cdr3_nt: TGTGCCACCCGGACCAGGACTTGGGAGACCCAGTACTTC

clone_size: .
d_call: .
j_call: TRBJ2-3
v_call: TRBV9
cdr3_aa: CASSVFTGADTQYF
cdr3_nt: TGTGCCAGCAGCGTATTCACCGGGGCAGATACGCAGTATTTT

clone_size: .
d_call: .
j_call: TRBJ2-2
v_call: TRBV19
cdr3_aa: CASSIGAGWGELFF
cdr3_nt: TGTGCCAGTAGTATAGGTGCAGGGTGGGGGGAGCTGTTTTTT

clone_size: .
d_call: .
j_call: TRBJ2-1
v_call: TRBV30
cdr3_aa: CAWSRGYNEQFF
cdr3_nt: TGTGCCTGGAGTCGCGGGTACAATGAGCAGTTCTTC

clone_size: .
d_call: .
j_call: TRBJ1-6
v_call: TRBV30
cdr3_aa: CAWSVAYNSPLHF
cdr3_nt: TGTGCCTGGAGTGTTGCCTATAATTCGCCCCTCCACTTT

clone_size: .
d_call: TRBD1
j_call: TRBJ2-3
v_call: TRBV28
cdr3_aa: CASSSPSGQGATDTQYF
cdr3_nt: TGTGCCAGCAGTTCACCCTCCGGACAGGGAGCCACAGATACGCAGTATTTT

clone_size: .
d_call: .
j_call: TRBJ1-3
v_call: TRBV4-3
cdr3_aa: CASSPSGYSNGNTIYF
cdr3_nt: TGCGCCAGCAGCCCGTCGGGGTACAGTAATGGAAACACCATATATTTT

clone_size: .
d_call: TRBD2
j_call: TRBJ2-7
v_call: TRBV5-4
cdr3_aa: CASSRTSGRGPYGEQYF
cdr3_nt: TGTGCCAGCAGCCGGACTAGCGGGAGAGGACCGTATGGCGAGCAGTACTTC

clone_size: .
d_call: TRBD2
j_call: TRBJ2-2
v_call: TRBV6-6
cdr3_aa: CASSSLAGVTGELFF
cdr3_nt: TGTGCCAGCAGTTCCTTAGCGGGAGTTACCGGGGAGCTGTTTTTT

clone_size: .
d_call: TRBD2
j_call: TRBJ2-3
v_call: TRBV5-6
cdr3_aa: CASSLGAGGSDTQYF
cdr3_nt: TGTGCCAGCAGCTTGGGAGCGGGAGGCTCCGATACGCAGTACTTT

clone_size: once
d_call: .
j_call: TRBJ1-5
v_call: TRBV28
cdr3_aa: CASSPDRNQPQHF
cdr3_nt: TGTGCCAGCAGTCCGGACCGGAATCAGCCCCAGCATTTT

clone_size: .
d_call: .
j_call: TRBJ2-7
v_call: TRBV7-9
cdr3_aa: CASSLVGSRSYEQYF
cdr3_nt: TGTGCCAGCAGCTTAGTAGGCTCCCGCTCCTACGAGCAGTACTTC

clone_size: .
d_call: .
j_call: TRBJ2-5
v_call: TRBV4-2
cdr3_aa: CASSQDLRQETQYF
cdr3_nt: TGTGCCAGCAGCCAAGATCTCAGGCAAGAGACCCAGTACTTC